The 19 T cell receptor beta chains presented below share a single source sample, sequenced in a study of cytomegalovirus exposure and HLA in healthy donors. Libraries were prepared by immunoSEQ multiplex PCR; TCRdb keeps only in-frame clonotypes and omits some of them. The top ten hold roughly 2% of the sample, which has 120,000 or so clones, 70% to 90% seen once. Sequencing used PBMCs. The receptors come from a woman between 18 and 30 years old in good health and CMV-seronegative.

Only a few counts were recorded for this clone. V is TRBV18 and J is TRBJ1-2; 7 nucleotides match TRBD1. J gave up 6 bases and V 3 bases, and 4 bases lay outside the gene matches. This CDR3 contains 13 residues. Germline-derived CDR1 and CDR2 are KGHSH and LQKENI. Written as DNA, the CDR3 is TGTGCCAGCTCACCCCAGACAGGGAATGGCTACACCTTC. This sequence encodes CASSPQTGNGYTF.

This clone was observed once. The V gene is TRBV6-5, the J gene TRBJ1-2; TRBD1 matches 7 bases. The junction had 12 bases not matched to a gene; V was cut back by 8 bases and J by 6 bases. This CDR3 has 14 residues. Germline V gene lookup returns CDR1 MNHEY and CDR2 SVGAGI. The CDR3 DNA follows: TGTGCCAGCCGCCCAAATACACAGGGGAATGGCTACACCTTC. This encodes CASRPNTQGNGYTF.

The chain has TRBV11-2 and TRBJ2-7; 8 bases are a match to TRBD2. Trimming took 2 bases from V and 5 from J; bases not matched to a gene: 2. The germline CDR1 and CDR2 sequences are SGHAT and FQNNGV. The CDR3 runs to 13 residues. In DNA, the CDR3 is TGTGCCAGCAGCTTATCGGGGGGGAACGAGCAGTACTTC. Translation gives CASSLSGGNEQYF.

The V gene is TRBV7-9, the J gene TRBJ2-1; the D gene is possibly TRBD1 (5 bases). This CDR3 has 17 amino acids. Germline-derived CDR1 and CDR2 are SEHNR and FQNEAQ (reference sequence). Trimming took off 2 bases at V and 6 bases at J, with 20 bases between the two ends. CDR3 loop: CASSLMWGSTVRNEQFF. The CDR3 bases are TGTGCCAGCAGCTTAATGTGGGGCTCGACGGTACGCAATGAGCAGTTCTTC.

V is TRBV9 and J is TRBJ1-5; the D gene is possibly TRBD1 (6 bases). Trimming removed 4 bases from V and 0 bases from J, with 11 bases in between. The germline V gene has CDR1 SGDLS and CDR2 YYNGEE. The CDR3 is made up of 15 amino acids. CDR3 bases: TGTGCCAGCAGCTACGGCAGGGGTAGCAATCAGCCCCAGCATTTT. This encodes CASSYGRGSNQPQHF.

This sequence joins TRBV7-6 and TRBJ1-6, with D perhaps TRBD1 (5 bases). Per the germline V gene, CDR1 is SGHVS and CDR2 is FNYEAQ. This CDR3 has 14 amino acids. V was clipped by 1 base and J by 11 bases, with 12 bases between them. DNA of the CDR3: TGTGCCAGCAGCTTAGAAGGGGATTTGACACCCCTCCACTTT. This gives the protein CASSLEGDLTPLHF. The full variable domain, rest sourced from reference TRBV7-6 and TRBJ1-6, is GAGVSQSPRYKVTKRGQDVALRCDPISGHVSLYWYRQALGQGPEFLTYFNYEAQQDKSGLPNDRFSAERPEGSISTLTIQRTEQRDSAMYRCASSLEGDLTPLHFGNGTRLTVT.

The chain couples TRBV7-9 to TRBJ2-2; 8 nucleotides match TRBD1. Germline V gives CDR1 SEHNR, CDR2 FQNEAQ (reference sequence). J lost 3 bases, V lost 2 bases, and 5 bases had no gene match. CDR3 length: 16 amino acids. CDR3 in amino acids: CASSLIVTGDTGELFF. CDR3 bases: TGTGCCAGCAGCTTAATTGTGACAGGGGACACCGGGGAGCTGTTTTTT.

The rearrangement links TRBV7-9 to TRBJ2-1; 8 nucleotides agree with TRBD2. The J segment lost 4 bases and the V segment lost 7 bases, leaving 12 bases of the junction unmatched. CDR1 is SEHNR and CDR2 is FQNEAQ in the germline V gene (reference sequence). CDR3 length: 16 amino acids. CDR3 loop: CASTFPSGTRYNEQFF. Here the CDR3 DNA reads TGTGCCAGCACCTTCCCCTCGGGGACTAGGTACAATGAGCAGTTCTTC.

The chain combines TRBV2 with TRBJ1-4; no clear D. V lost 4 bases and J lost 10, with 16 bases in between. Per the germline V gene, CDR1 is SNHLY and CDR2 is FYNNEI. The CDR3 extends over 14 amino acids. CDR3 amino acids: CASSVDPPEGKLFF. Written as DNA, the CDR3 is TGTGCCAGCAGTGTGGACCCGCCGGAGGGAAAACTGTTTTTT.

A single count supports this clone. CDR3 in amino acids: CASSTQLNTGTETQYF. The CDR3, as DNA: TGTGCCAGTAGTACACAGTTGAATACGGGAACGGAGACCCAGTACTTC. The J gene is TRBJ2-5, the V gene TRBV19; D perhaps matches TRBD2 (5 bases). V dropped 4 bases and J dropped 5 bases, with 20 bases sitting between them. This CDR3 is built from 16 residues. From germline, CDR1 is LNHDA and CDR2 SQIVND (reference sequence).

This rearrangement joins TRBV6-5 to TRBJ1-1; D unresolved. Germline V gene lookup returns CDR1 MNHEY and CDR2 SVGAGI. Trimming took 5 bases from V and 0 from J, leaving 10 bases between them. CDR3 length: 14 residues. CDR3 nucleotide sequence: TGTGCCAGCAGTCAAAGCCCGGTGAACACTGAAGCTTTCTTT. Translated, it gives CASSQSPVNTEAFF.

The chain links TRBV9 to TRBJ1-1; D is ambiguous. Germline values: CDR1 SGDLS, CDR2 YYNGEE. The CDR3 totals 12 residues. Trimming cost V 2 bases and J 3 bases, with 5 bases left between them. CDR3 nucleotides: TGTGCCAGCAGCGTGGGCCACACTGAAGCTTTCTTT. Protein product: CASSVGHTEAFF. The full variable domain, its missing parts supplied by reference TRBV9 and TRBJ1-1, is DSGVTQTPKHLITATGQRVTLRCSPRSGDLSVYWYQQSLDQGLQFLIQYYNGEERAKGNILERFSAQQFPDLHSELNLSSLELGDSALYFCASSVGHTEAFFGQGTRLTVV.

In this sample, this clone turned up once. V usage is TRBV5-4 and J usage is TRBJ2-7; 7 nucleotides agree with TRBD1. V shed 4 bases and J 3 bases; nucleotides not matched to a gene: 10. CDR3 size: 15 residues. In germline, CDR1 is SGHNT, CDR2 YYREEE (reference sequence). The CDR3 protein is CASSEHRGGDYEQYF. The CDR3 bases are TGTGCCAGCAGCGAACACAGGGGTGGGGACTACGAGCAGTACTTC.

The sample holds one count of this clone. The rearrangement links TRBV20-1 to TRBJ1-3; D ambiguous. The CDR3 has 11 amino acids. Trimming cost V 5 bases and J 3 bases, with 5 bases left between them. The germline CDR1 and CDR2 sequences are DFQATT and SNEGSKA (reference sequence). The CDR3 region is CSALYGNTIYF. Here the CDR3 DNA reads TGCAGTGCTTTATATGGAAACACCATATATTTT.

The chain links TRBV10-3 to TRBJ2-7; 9 nucleotides line up with TRBD2. The V segment lost 11 bases and the J segment 1 base; nucleotides outside the gene matches: 15. This CDR3 spans 16 amino acids. The germline V gene encodes CDR1 ENHRY and CDR2 SYGVKD. The CDR3 coding sequence is TGTGCCGGACCGGGACTAGCTTTGAGTCCTTCCTACGAGCAGTACTTC. Protein: CAGPGLALSPSYEQYF.

The count of this clone is one. The chain links TRBV27 to TRBJ2-2, with D hard to call. CDR1 and CDR2 from the germline V gene are MNHEY and SMNVEV (reference sequence). Trimming stripped 5 bases from V and 1 base from J, with 8 bases between. This CDR3 has 14 residues. The CDR3 sequence: CASSLRWNTGELFF. The DNA for the CDR3 is TGTGCCAGCAGTCTCAGATGGAACACCGGGGAGCTGTTTTTT.

V and J are TRBV28 and TRBJ1-5, with TRBD1 matching over 9 bases. CDR1 is MDHEN, CDR2 SYDVKM, per germline. V was clipped by 3 bases and J by 4 bases; unmatched bases: 10. CDR3 length: 17 amino acids. The CDR3 nucleotides read TGTGCCAGCAGTTTTTGGGGGGGACAGGGAATAAATCAGCCCCAGCATTTT. This encodes CASSFWGGQGINQPQHF.

The chain uses TRBV2 and TRBJ1-5; possibly TRBD1 for D (6 bases). From germline, CDR1 is SNHLY and CDR2 FYNNEI. V shed 6 bases and J shed 3 bases, with 15 bases lying between them. The CDR3 is 15 residues long. CDR3 DNA sequence: TGTGCCAGCAGACCATTGGGGACACCCAATCAGCCCCAGCATTTT. This gives the protein CASRPLGTPNQPQHF.

V and J are TRBV5-1 and TRBJ2-1; 7 nucleotides agree with TRBD1. The V segment lost 3 bases and the J segment 9 bases; nucleotides outside the gene matches: 12. Germline lookup yields CDR1 SGHRS and CDR2 YFSETQ. The CDR3 length is 15 residues. The CDR3 loop reads CASSSPTSSGGEQFF. The CDR3 DNA is TGCGCCAGCAGCTCCCCGACGTCGTCAGGGGGTGAGCAGTTCTTC.